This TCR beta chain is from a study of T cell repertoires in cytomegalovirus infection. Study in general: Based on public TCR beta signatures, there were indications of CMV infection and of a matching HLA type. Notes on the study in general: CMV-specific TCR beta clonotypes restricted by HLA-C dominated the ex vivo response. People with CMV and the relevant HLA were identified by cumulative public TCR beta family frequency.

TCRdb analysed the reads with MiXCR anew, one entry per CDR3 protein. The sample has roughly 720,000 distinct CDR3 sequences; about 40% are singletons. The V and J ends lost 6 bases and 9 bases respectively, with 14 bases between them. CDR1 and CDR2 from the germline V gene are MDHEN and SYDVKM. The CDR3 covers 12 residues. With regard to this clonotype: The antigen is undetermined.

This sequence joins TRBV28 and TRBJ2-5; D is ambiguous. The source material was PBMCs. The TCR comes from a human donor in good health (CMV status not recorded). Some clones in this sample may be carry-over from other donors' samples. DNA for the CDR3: TGTGCCAGCAGCTATCCCCTGTCGGCCCAGTACTTC. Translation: CASSYPLSAQYF.